The 26 T cell receptor beta chains presented below share a single source sample, sequenced in a study of technical replicates of blood from a handful of donors. The method was immunoSEQ multiplex PCR; TCRdb's version includes in-frame clones alone and lacks a portion of them. The data contain around 50,000 clones, more than 95% of them singletons. The sample comprised T cells isolated from PBMCs. The receptors originated from a human donor in good health.

The V and J genes are TRBV7-3 and TRBJ1-1; D may be TRBD1 (6 bases). Germline V CDR1 and CDR2: SGHTA, FQGTGA. The V end lost 5 bases, the J end lost 5 bases, and 12 bases lay between the germline ends. The CDR3 runs to 13 residues. The CDR3 nucleotides are TGTGCCAGCAGCGAAAACAGGGATACTGAAGCTTTCTTT. Amino acids: CASSENRDTEAFF.

V is TRBV11-3 and J is TRBJ2-2, with D possibly TRBD1 on 6 matching bases. The CDR3 contains 15 residues. Germline values: CDR1 SGHNT, CDR2 YENEEA. Trimming pared 5 bases from V and 8 bases from J, leaving 18 bases between. CDR3 bases: TGTGCCAGCAGCCCTCAGACGTTGCAGGGGGGGGAGCTGTTTTTT. Translating it yields CASSPQTLQGGELFF.

The rearrangement uses TRBV10-3 and TRBJ2-1; weak D call: TRBD1 (5 bases). This CDR3 is built from 12 residues. Trimming took 7 bases from V and 6 from J, leaving 10 bases between them. Per the germline V gene, CDR1 is ENHRY and CDR2 is SYGVKD. The DNA of the CDR3 is TGTGCCATCATGGACAACAGCAATGAGCAGTTCTTC. Translated: CAIMDNSNEQFF.

The J gene is TRBJ2-3, the V gene TRBV9; D is possibly TRBD2 (6 bases). The CDR3 totals 14 residues. Trimming took off 4 bases at V and 3 bases at J, with 12 bases between the two ends. Germline CDR1 reads SGDLS; CDR2 reads YYNGEE. CDR3 in amino acids: CASSLRTTTDTQYF. The CDR3 DNA reads as TGTGCCAGCAGCCTCCGGACTACAACAGATACGCAGTATTTT.

This clone was counted a few times. The V gene is TRBV7-9, the J gene TRBJ1-2; possibly TRBD1 for D (6 bases). This CDR3 has 15 residues. Trimming removed 11 bases from V and 0 bases from J, with 19 bases in between. Per germline, CDR1 SEHNR and CDR2 FQNEAQ (reference sequence). In DNA, the CDR3 is TGTGCCTGTAGGGACACCCTACTACCTAACTATGGCTACACCTTC. Protein sequence: CACRDTLLPNYGYTF.

The chain carries TRBV14 and TRBJ1-3, with D perhaps matching TRBD1 (6 bases). Trimming stripped 4 bases from V and 4 bases from J, with 17 bases between. Germline V gene sequence: CDR1 SGHDN, CDR2 FVKESK. The CDR3 extends over 16 amino acids. CDR3 DNA sequence: TGTGCCAGCAGCCCACATCGGGGGGCGAAAGGAAACACCATATATTTT. This sequence encodes CASSPHRGAKGNTIYF.

This chain uses TRBV19 with TRBJ2-1; D remains unclear. The CDR3 contains 13 residues. With 6 bases removed from V and 2 bases from J, the gap between germline ends came to 8 bases. Per the germline V gene, CDR1 is LNHDA and CDR2 is SQIVND (reference sequence). The CDR3 sequence is CASRPGTYNEQFF. CDR3 bases: TGTGCCAGTAGGCCAGGTACCTACAATGAGCAGTTCTTC.

The chain uses TRBV7-6 and TRBJ2-7, with a weak D call TRBD2 (6 bases). Trimming stripped 5 bases from V and 0 bases from J, with 14 bases between. CDR3 length equals 15 residues. Germline V gene lookup returns CDR1 SGHVS and CDR2 FNYEAQ. CDR3 protein: CASSVLSGHSYEQYF. The CDR3 region has the DNA TGTGCCAGCAGCGTATTGAGCGGGCACTCCTACGAGCAGTACTTC. Full variable domain (rest looked up from reference TRBV7-6 and TRBJ2-7): GAGVSQSPRYKVTKRGQDVALRCDPISGHVSLYWYRQALGQGPEFLTYFNYEAQQDKSGLPNDRFSAERPEGSISTLTIQRTEQRDSAMYRCASSVLSGHSYEQYFGPGTRLTVT.

This chain links TRBV19 with TRBJ2-1; D is possibly TRBD2 (5 bases). Germline loops: CDR1 LNHDA, CDR2 SQIVND (reference sequence). V lost 3 bases, J lost 0 bases, and 9 bases lay in between. The CDR3 has 15 amino acids. The CDR3 region has the DNA TGTGCCAGTAGTATGGAGGACTTCTCCTACAATGAGCAGTTCTTC. Amino acids: CASSMEDFSYNEQFF. The variable domain in full, completed from reference TRBV19 and TRBJ2-1, reads DGGITQSPKYLFRKEGQNVTLSCEQNLNHDAMYWYRQDPGQGLRLIYYSQIVNDFQKGDIAEGYSVSREKKESFPLTVTSAQKNPTAFYLCASSMEDFSYNEQFFGPGTRLTVL.

The chain carries TRBV5-6 and TRBJ2-7; 7 bases agree with TRBD1. The J segment lost 2 bases and the V segment lost 2 bases, leaving 4 bases of the junction unmatched. The CDR3 is 14 amino acids. The germline CDR1 and CDR2 sequences are SGHDT and YYEEEE. The CDR3 loop reads CASSLQGIAYEQYF. As DNA, the CDR3 is TGTGCCAGCAGCTTACAGGGGATCGCCTACGAGCAGTACTTC.

The chain employs TRBV27 and TRBJ2-5, with 7 bases matching TRBD1. The CDR3 is 15 residues long. The V gene end was trimmed by 5 bases and the J gene end by 4 bases; junction bases not matched to a gene: 10. From germline, CDR1 is MNHEY and CDR2 SMNVEV (reference sequence). The DNA of the CDR3 is TGTGCCAGCAGTAAAAGCAGGGGGTCTGGAGAGACCCAGTACTTC. This codes for CASSKSRGSGETQYF.

The chain couples TRBV6-1 to TRBJ2-1, with TRBD2 matching 8 bases. This CDR3 has 14 amino acids. Germline V CDR1 and CDR2: MNHNS, SASEGT. V gave up 7 bases and J gave up 4 bases; unmatched junction bases: 6. CDR3 loop: CASTSSGPYNEQFF. CDR3 coding DNA: TGTGCCAGCACGTCTAGCGGGCCTTACAATGAGCAGTTCTTC.

V gene TRBV10-3 combines with J gene TRBJ2-1, with D possibly TRBD1 on 6 matching bases. Germline CDR1 ENHRY, CDR2 SYGVKD. This CDR3 region has 13 residues. The V end lost 5 bases, the J end lost 13 bases, and 18 bases lay between the germline ends. In DNA, the CDR3 is TGTGCCATCAGTCCAACCCGGGACAACGGCCAGTTCTTC. This encodes CAISPTRDNGQFF.

V and J are TRBV19 and TRBJ2-7; 7 positions match TRBD1. Germline V gene lookup returns CDR1 LNHDA and CDR2 SQIVND (reference sequence). This CDR3 is 15 amino acids long. V lost 6 bases and J lost 1; bases outside the gene matches: 9. CDR3 loop: CASSPDRVGSYEQYF. In DNA, the CDR3 is TGTGCCAGTAGCCCCGACAGGGTTGGATCCTACGAGCAGTACTTC.

The chain couples TRBV6-1 to TRBJ1-3; tentative D call: TRBD1 (5 bases). The V gene lost 3 bases and the J gene lost 2 bases, with 8 bases spanning the gap. Germline values: CDR1 MNHNS, CDR2 SASEGT. The CDR3 length is 14 residues. CDR3 residues: CASSDVGPGNTIYF. The DNA of the CDR3 is TGTGCCAGCAGTGACGTGGGGCCTGGAAACACCATATATTTT.

The genes are TRBV18 and TRBJ1-1; no reliable D call. This CDR3 spans 11 amino acids. V was trimmed by 3 bases and J by 5 bases, leaving 4 bases between them. Germline-derived CDR1 and CDR2 are KGHSH and LQKENI. CDR3: CASSPGTEAFF. Written as DNA, the CDR3 is TGTGCCAGCTCACCCGGGACTGAAGCTTTCTTT.

The CDR3 bases are TGCAGCGTTGAAGAAGGATTCGACAGGGGGAAGGGGGGCTACACCTTC. Translating it yields CSVEEGFDRGKGGYTF. The chain joins TRBV29-1 to TRBJ1-2; 9 nucleotides match TRBD1. This CDR3 contains 16 residues. From germline, CDR1 is SQVTM and CDR2 ANQGSEA. V shed 0 bases and J 8 bases; nucleotides not matched to a gene: 13.

CDR3 DNA sequence: TGTGCCAGCAGCCTAGGACAGCGGAACACTGAAGCTTTCTTT. Its protein product is CASSLGQRNTEAFF. The rearrangement links TRBV11-2 to TRBJ1-1, with TRBD1 as a possible D gene (6 bases). The germline V gene has CDR1 SGHAT and CDR2 FQNNGV. The V gene lost 5 bases and the J gene lost 1 base, with 11 bases spanning the gap. CDR3 length equals 14 residues.

This sequence joins TRBV7-9 and TRBJ2-3; maybe TRBD1 (7 bases). This CDR3 has 14 residues. Per the germline V gene, CDR1 is SEHNR and CDR2 is FQNEAQ (reference sequence). V shed 5 bases and J shed 5 bases, with 14 bases lying between them. CDR3 DNA sequence: TGTGCCAGCAGCGAAACAGGGGAGGTAGATACGCAGTATTTT. This codes for CASSETGEVDTQYF.

The chain recombines TRBV13 with TRBJ2-7; TRBD2 aligns across 7 bases. J lost 4 bases, V lost 0 bases, and 9 bases had no gene match. CDR3 length: 16 amino acids. The germline CDR1 and CDR2 sequences are PRHDT and FYEKMQ (reference sequence). For the CDR3, the DNA is TGTGCCAGCAGCTTAGGCCCCGGCGGACTAGGGTACGAGCAGTACTTC. Translation gives CASSLGPGGLGYEQYF.

J is TRBJ2-3 and V is TRBV27; D not resolved. CDR3 length: 13 amino acids. V was cut by 3 bases and J by 1 base, with 5 bases left in between. Germline V CDR1 and CDR2: MNHEY, SMNVEV (reference sequence). CDR3 coding DNA: TGTGCCAGCAGTTTGGCGGGCACAGATACGCAGTATTTT. This encodes CASSLAGTDTQYF.

V usage is TRBV7-3 and J usage is TRBJ2-1; 9 bases line up with TRBD2. The J segment lost 8 bases and the V segment lost 3 bases, leaving 5 bases of the junction unmatched. The V gene's germline CDR1 is SGHTA and CDR2 FQGTGA. This CDR3 region has 14 residues. As DNA, the CDR3 is TGTGCCAGCAGCTTCGCGGGAGGGTTGGATGAGCAGTTCTTC. Residues: CASSFAGGLDEQFF.

The gene calls are TRBV9 and TRBJ2-2; maybe TRBD2 (5 bases). V was shortened by 0 bases and J by 5 bases, with 11 bases between the two germline ends. The CDR3 loop spans 15 amino acids. The germline V gene encodes CDR1 SGDLS and CDR2 YYNGEE. CDR3 loop: CASSVVGDETGELFF. The CDR3 coding sequence is TGTGCCAGCAGCGTAGTGGGAGACGAGACCGGGGAGCTGTTTTTT.

The J gene is TRBJ2-7, the V gene TRBV4-2; 7 nucleotides align to TRBD2. The CDR3 sequence is 15 residues long. J gave up 0 bases and V 4 bases, and 6 bases lay outside the gene matches. Per germline, CDR1 LGHNA and CDR2 YNFKEQ. This chain's CDR3 is CASSRGTIISYEQYF. The CDR3 DNA follows: TGTGCCAGCAGCCGAGGGACTATCATCTCCTACGAGCAGTACTTC.

The rearrangement joins TRBV6-5 to TRBJ1-2; possibly TRBD1 for D (6 bases). Trimming removed 0 bases at V and 8 bases at J, with 10 bases between. CDR3 length: 13 residues. The germline V gene encodes CDR1 MNHEY and CDR2 SVGAGI. The CDR3 DNA follows: TGTGCCAGCAGTTACTCTTGGGGGCAAGGCTACACCTTC. Protein product: CASSYSWGQGYTF.

The V gene is TRBV9, the J gene TRBJ2-7, with TRBD1 matching over 12 bases. With 3 bases clipped from V and 6 bases from J, the junction kept 4 bases outside the gene matches. Germline V lookup: CDR1 SGDLS, CDR2 YYNGEE. This CDR3 spans 14 amino acids. CDR3 coding DNA: TGTGCCAGCAGCGGCGGGACAGGGGGCTTCGAGCAGTACTTC. Its translation: CASSGGTGGFEQYF.